This T cell receptor beta chain emerged from a study of cytomegalovirus exposure and HLA in healthy donors. Regarding the study as a whole: A later analysis found most CMV-associated TCR beta chains apparently HLA-restricted. A later analysis linked a missense DCLRE1C variant to TCR beta V- and J-gene trimming. A later analysis showed TCR association rates differing by HLA locus, peaking at DRB1 and lowest at HLA-C.

Concerning this clone itself: Its target is unknown.

Researchers ran the PCR with 60 Vbeta and 13 Jbeta primers. Clones were sequenced by immunoSEQ multiplex PCR, and TCRdb holds only the in-frame ones, with some missing. The sample yields more than 90,000 clones, roughly 76% seen once. This TCR was sampled from a human donor in good health. Sequenced input: PBMCs.

This CDR3 reads CASSPQQNTEAFF. CDR3 in DNA: TGTGCCAGCTCACCTCAACAGAACACTGAAGCTTTCTTT. The chain joins TRBV18 to TRBJ1-1; D is undetermined. This CDR3 comprises 13 residues. The V end lost 3 bases, the J end lost 1 base, and 6 bases lay between the germline ends. Per the germline V gene, CDR1 is KGHSH and CDR2 is LQKENI. Using reference TRBV18 and TRBJ1-1 for the parts outside the CDR3, the full variable domain is NAGVMQNPRHLVRRRGQEARLRCSPMKGHSHVYWYRQLPEEGLKFMVYLQKENIIDESGMPKERFSAEFPKEGPSILRIQQVVRGDSAAYFCASSPQQNTEAFFGQGTRLTVV.